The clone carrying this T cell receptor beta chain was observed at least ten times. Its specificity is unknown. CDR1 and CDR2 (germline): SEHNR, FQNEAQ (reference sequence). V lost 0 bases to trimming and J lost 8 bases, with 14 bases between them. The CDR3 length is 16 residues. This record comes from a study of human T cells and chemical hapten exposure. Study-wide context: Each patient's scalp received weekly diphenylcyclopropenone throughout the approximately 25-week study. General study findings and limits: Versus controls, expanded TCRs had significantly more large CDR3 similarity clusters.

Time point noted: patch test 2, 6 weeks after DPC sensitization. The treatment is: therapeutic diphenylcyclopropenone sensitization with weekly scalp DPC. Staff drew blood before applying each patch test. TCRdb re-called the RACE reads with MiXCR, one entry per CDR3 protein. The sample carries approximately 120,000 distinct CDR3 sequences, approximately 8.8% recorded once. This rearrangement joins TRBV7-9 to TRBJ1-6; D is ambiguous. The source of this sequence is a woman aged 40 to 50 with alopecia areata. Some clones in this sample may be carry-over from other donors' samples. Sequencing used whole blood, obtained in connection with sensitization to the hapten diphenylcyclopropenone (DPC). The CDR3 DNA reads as TGTGCCAGCAGCTTAGCGAGGCAGGTGGCGTATTCACCCCTCCACTTT. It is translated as CASSLARQVAYSPLHF.